What follows describes a single T cell receptor beta chain. Original processing notes: Estimation of nucleated cell counts relied on the amplification of reference gene primers. The protocol was immunoSEQ multiplex PCR, while the TCRdb copy is restricted to in-frame clones and leaves out a portion. V, J and clone size derive from that table, while D and trimming were established from the DNA sequence. This table has roughly 200,000 clones, approximately 88% appearing once. The length of the CDR3 is 16 residues. V shed 0 bases and J 9 bases; nucleotides not matched to a gene: 11. Germline loops: CDR1 LNHNV, CDR2 YYDKDF (reference sequence). This entry is derived from a study of blood T cell repertoires in COVID-19. About the research overall: From the United States, Italy and Spain came samples of acute and convalescent COVID-19. Sources were T cells, B-cell-depleted T cells, or PBMCs; the material itself was cDNA or gDNA.

This clonotype was obtained from a middle-aged man with acute or convalescent COVID-19. The chain recombines TRBV15 with TRBJ1-5; 7 nucleotides agree with TRBD1. The sequenced material came from peripheral blood. The CDR3, as DNA: TGTGCCACCAGCAGAGATATTGGGGACAGCGGGGGGCCCCAGCATTTT. Translation: CATSRDIGDSGGPQHF.